This T cell receptor beta chain emerged from a study of cytomegalovirus exposure and HLA in healthy donors. A multiplex PCR was run with 60 Vbeta primers and 13 Jbeta primers. Source study methods: In a later analysis, of approximately 81 million unique beta chains, some 10 million appeared in at least two donors. Libraries were prepared by immunoSEQ multiplex PCR; TCRdb keeps only in-frame clonotypes and omits some of them. The DNA gave D and trimming, while V, J and clone size come from that table. This table holds some 76,000 clones. There are 12 residues in the CDR3. V lost 4 bases to trimming and J lost 0 bases, with 6 bases between them. The germline CDR1 and CDR2 sequences are SQVTM and ANQGSEA. Points from the study as a whole: Fewer N-insertions (relative to the 666-donor mean) were reportedly seen in an Asian-associated ancestry cluster in a later analysis.

With respect to this clone: Its antigen is currently unknown.

The V and J genes are TRBV29-1 and TRBJ2-5; D gene unclear. The receptor comes from a man aged 35 to 55 in good health and CMV-seronegative. Sequenced material: PBMCs. The CDR3 coding sequence is TGCAGCGTTGGACTGTACCAAGAGACCCAGTACTTC. Encoded protein: CSVGLYQETQYF.